The entry below gives a single T cell receptor beta chain sequence along with its context. The antigen is not known. This entry comes from a study of CD8+ T cells in alopecia areata. Overall study context: The protocol delivered tofacitinib for 6 to 18 months, then withdrew it for 6 months. Points from the study as a whole: Scalp clonality dropped significantly under tofacitinib, as did expanded CD8+ top-100 clones. In lesional scalp, particularly from alopecia totalis/universalis, clonality was higher than in normal scalp.

The germline V gene encodes CDR1 SGHDT and CDR2 YYEEEE. The ends were cut back, 4 bases at V and 7 bases at J, with 8 bases in the middle. The CDR3 totals 11 residues. Extraction of RNA preceded its reverse transcription into cDNA, which served as the sequencing template. Sequencing was performed with immunoSEQ multiplex PCR; in TCRdb, only in-frame clones are kept and a portion is missing. The sample shows 150,000 to 200,000 clones, 60% of them seen only once. Treatment meaning: oral pan-JAK inhibitor, 5-10 mg twice daily. The chain links TRBV5-6 to TRBJ1-1; D is perhaps TRBD1 (5 bases). The receptor was isolated from a human donor with alopecia areata. The sample in question was CD4+ T cells sorted from blood, obtained at week 24, from a patient treated with tofacitinib. The CDR3, as DNA: TGTGCCAGCAGCAGACAGCTTGAAGCTTTCTTT. The encoded protein is CASSRQLEAFF.